A selection of T cell receptor beta chains follows, all from one sample in a study of radiotherapy plus CTLA-4 blockade in lung cancer. Using immunoSEQ multiplex PCR, the repertoire was profiled, and TCRdb retains in-frame clones only, with some absent. Among about 98,000 clones listed, 80% to 85% were seen once. Sample: peripheral blood, taken from a patient treated with radiotherapy plus ipilimumab. The receptors shown here come from a human donor with non-small cell lung cancer who had a partial response to radiotherapy plus ipilimumab. CDR3s include the opening cysteine and the closing phenylalanine or tryptophan. The order of the fields is V gene, J gene, clone size, D gene, CDR3 DNA, CDR3 protein. The D gene is left open where the match is weak. Where a row states a size, it is once, few, many or the class of an expanded clone; other rows omit it.

TRBV18	TRBJ2-2	-	TRBD2	TGTGCCAGCTCACCCAGAAGCGGGAGTAGTACCGGGGAGCTGTTTTTT	CASSPRSGSSTGELFF
TRBV2	TRBJ2-3	-	TRBD2	TGTGCCAGCAGTGGCCGGACTAGCGGGAGTGCAGATACGCAGTATTTT	CASSGRTSGSADTQYF
TRBV2	TRBJ2-7	-	TRBD2	TGTGCCAGCACCTCTAGCGGAGCCTCCTACGAGCAGTACTTC	CASTSSGASYEQYF
TRBV5-1	TRBJ2-2	once	-	TGCGCCAGCAGGGTGGGACAGAACACCGGGGAGCTGTTTTTT	CASRVGQNTGELFF
TRBV9	TRBJ2-7	few	-	TGTGCCAGCAGCGCATCCAGGGTCGGCTACGAGCAGTACTTC	CASSASRVGYEQYF
TRBV6-4	TRBJ2-7	-	TRBD1	TGTGCCAGCAGTAGGGACAGGGGTTACGAGCAGTACTTC	CASSRDRGYEQYF
TRBV9	TRBJ2-3	-	-	TGTGCCAGCAGCGTAGGGCCAGACACAGATACGCAGTATTTT	CASSVGPDTDTQYF
TRBV5-1	TRBJ2-7	-	TRBD2	TGCGCCAGCAGCTTGGGACTAGCGGGTGGCGAGCAGTACTTC	CASSLGLAGGEQYF
TRBV7-3	TRBJ2-1	once	TRBD2	TGTGCCAGCAGCAGAGCGGGAGGGGTATACAATGAGCAGTTCTTC	CASSRAGGVYNEQFF
TRBV5-1	TRBJ2-3	-	-	TGCGCCAGCAGCTCGATAGAGGGGGCAGATACGCAGTATTTT	CASSSIEGADTQYF
TRBV7-3	TRBJ1-4	-	TRBD1	TGTGCCAGCAGCCCAACAGGGGGCGCTAATGAAAAACTGTTTTTT	CASSPTGGANEKLFF
TRBV5-1	TRBJ2-2	-	-	TGCGCCAGCAGCCCTAGTACCGGGGAGCTGTTTTTT	CASSPSTGELFF
TRBV18	TRBJ2-3	-	TRBD2	TGTGCCAGCTCACCAGCTAGCGGGAGAAGGTCAGATACGCAGTATTTT	CASSPASGRRSDTQYF
TRBV5-4	TRBJ2-7	once	TRBD1	TGTGCCAGCAGCTTGGCCCGAGGGACAGCAACCTACGAGCAGTACTTC	CASSLARGTATYEQYF
TRBV9	TRBJ2-1	few	TRBD2	TGTGCCAGCAGCCTGCGGGAGTCGAATGAGCAGTTCTTC	CASSLRESNEQFF
TRBV7-3	TRBJ2-1	-	TRBD2	TGTGCCAGCAGCCCCACCGGGAGGGGGTACAATGAGCAGTTCTTC	CASSPTGRGYNEQFF
TRBV6-5	TRBJ2-2	-	TRBD2	TGTGCCAGCAGGATTAGCGGGAGCTTTGGGGAGCTGTTTTTT	CASRISGSFGELFF
TRBV6-6	TRBJ1-1	-	-	TGTGCCAGCAGTACGGGATTAGGACTCACTGAAGCTTTCTTT	CASSTGLGLTEAFF
TRBV5-6	TRBJ2-1	once	TRBD1	TGTGCCAGCAGGAGGACAGGGGGGTCCTACAATGAGCAGTTCTTC	CASRRTGGSYNEQFF
TRBV4-2	TRBJ2-5	-	TRBD2	TGTGCCAGCAGCCAAGCGGGTAGCGGGCAAGTAAAAGAGACCCAGTACTTC	CASSQAGSGQVKETQYF
TRBV6-5	TRBJ2-2	-	TRBD1	TGTGCCAGCAGACCGGGACAGGCGACCGGGGAGCTGTTTTTT	CASRPGQATGELFF
TRBV5-5	TRBJ2-1	-	TRBD2	TGTGCCAGCAGCTTTTCAGCGGGAGATCTAAATGAGCAGTTCTTC	CASSFSAGDLNEQFF
TRBV15	TRBJ1-2	few	-	TGTGCCACCAGCAGAGGGGGCGGGGAGTATGGCTACACCTTC	CATSRGGGEYGYTF
TRBV20-1	TRBJ2-5	few	-	TGCAGTGCTAGCATCAAGACCCAGTACTTC	CSASIKTQYF
TRBV7-9	TRBJ2-7	-	TRBD2	TGTGCCAGCAGCTTAGGGAGCGGGAGCTACGAGCAGTACTTC	CASSLGSGSYEQYF
TRBV9	TRBJ2-2	-	TRBD1	TGTGCCAGCAGCGTGGGACAGGTTGGGGAGCTGTTTTTT	CASSVGQVGELFF
TRBV30	TRBJ1-1	-	-	TGTGCCGCGACCGGGACATTGAACACTGAAGCTTTCTTT	CAATGTLNTEAFF
TRBV6-5	TRBJ2-7	-	-	TGTGCCAGCAGGGAACGGGAGACCAGGGAGCAGTACTTC	CASRERETREQYF
TRBV30	TRBJ1-4	few	-	TGTGCCTGGAGTCCATCAATCGGGAAGACTAATGAAAAACTGTTTTTT	CAWSPSIGKTNEKLFF
TRBV29-1	TRBJ1-1	-	-	TGCAGCGTGACGGGGGGGGCTTGGGTCACTGAAGCTTTCTTT	CSVTGGAWVTEAFF
TRBV6-5	TRBJ1-1	-	-	TGTGCCAGCAGTGAACTAGGGACTGAAGCTTTCTTT	CASSELGTEAFF
TRBV10-2	TRBJ2-7	few	-	TGCGCCAGCAGTAATCCGGGTCTCGCTTACGAGCAGTACTTC	CASSNPGLAYEQYF
TRBV18	TRBJ1-1	-	TRBD1	TGTGCCAGCTCACCGAAGGACAGGGGGAATACTGAAGCTTTCTTT	CASSPKDRGNTEAFF
TRBV6-6	TRBJ2-4	-	-	TGTGCCAGCAGGCCCAGGGGCGCCCCAGCCAAAAACATTCAGTACTTC	CASRPRGAPAKNIQYF
TRBV28	TRBJ1-5	-	-	TGTGCCAGCACAGACAACCCCCGTAGCAATCAGCCCCAGCATTTT	CASTDNPRSNQPQHF
TRBV2	TRBJ2-1	-	-	TGTGCCATACGGGACTCAGCCTACAATGAGCAGTTCTTC	CAIRDSAYNEQFF
TRBV7-2	TRBJ1-4	-	TRBD1	TGTGCCAGCAGCTTAGCCCGGACAGGGGGCGAAAAACTGTTTTTT	CASSLARTGGEKLFF
TRBV27	TRBJ2-7	-	TRBD1	TGTGCCAGCAGTTTATCCCCCAGACAGGGACACGAGCAGTACTTC	CASSLSPRQGHEQYF
TRBV5-6	TRBJ2-3	-	-	TGTGCCAGCAGCTTGTGGAGGGCAGATACGCAGTATTTT	CASSLWRADTQYF
TRBV7-9	TRBJ2-6	-	TRBD1	TGTGCCAGCAGCTTAGCGACAGGGGGCGCATCTGGGGCCAACGTCCTGACTTTC	CASSLATGGASGANVLTF
TRBV18	TRBJ2-3	-	-	TGTGCCAGCTCACCACAGCGCAGCACAGATACGCAGTATTTT	CASSPQRSTDTQYF